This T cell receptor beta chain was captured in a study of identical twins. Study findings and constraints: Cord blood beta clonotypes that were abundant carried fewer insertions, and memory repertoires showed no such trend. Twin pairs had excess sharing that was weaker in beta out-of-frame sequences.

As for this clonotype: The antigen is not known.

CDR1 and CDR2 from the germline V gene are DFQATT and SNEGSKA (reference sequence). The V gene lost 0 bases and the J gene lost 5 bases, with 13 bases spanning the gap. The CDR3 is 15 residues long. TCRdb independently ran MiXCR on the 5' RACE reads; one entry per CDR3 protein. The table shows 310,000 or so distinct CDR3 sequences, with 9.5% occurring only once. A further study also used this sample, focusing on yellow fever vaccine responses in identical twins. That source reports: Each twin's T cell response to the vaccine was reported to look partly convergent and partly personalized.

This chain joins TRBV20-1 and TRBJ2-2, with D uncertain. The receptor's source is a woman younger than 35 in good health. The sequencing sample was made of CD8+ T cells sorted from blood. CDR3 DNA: TGCAGTGCTAGAGATACTGAAAAGGGTACCGGGGAGCTGTTTTTT. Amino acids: CSARDTEKGTGELFF.